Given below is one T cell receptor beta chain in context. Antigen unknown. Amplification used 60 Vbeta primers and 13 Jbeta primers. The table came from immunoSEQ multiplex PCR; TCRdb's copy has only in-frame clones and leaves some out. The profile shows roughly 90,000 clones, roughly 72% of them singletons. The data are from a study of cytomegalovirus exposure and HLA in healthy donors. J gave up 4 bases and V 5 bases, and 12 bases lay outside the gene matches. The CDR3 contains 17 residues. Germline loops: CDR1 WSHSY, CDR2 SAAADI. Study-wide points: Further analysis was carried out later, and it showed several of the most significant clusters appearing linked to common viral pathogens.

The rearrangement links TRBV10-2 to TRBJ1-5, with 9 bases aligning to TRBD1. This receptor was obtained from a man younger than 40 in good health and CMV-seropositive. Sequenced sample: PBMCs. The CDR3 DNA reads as TGCGCCAGCAGTACATGGGACAGGGCCTTTGGTAATCAGCCCCAGCATTTT. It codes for CASSTWDRAFGNQPQHF.